The TCR beta chain described here comes from a study of T cells in localized non-small cell lung cancer (dated by TCRdb to 2018 to 2020). For context, the study as a whole: T cell repertoires of 236 early-stage NSCLC patients were analyzed, with tumors being compared against uninvolved tumor-adjacent lungs. The cohort comprised roughly 230 treatment-naïve NSCLC patients with resected, localized lung tumors. NSCLC patients had a mean age of around 70 years, and around 140 were male and about 110 female. Beyond this particular receptor, the publication reports: Because the study design was exploratory, TCR variables were selected using unadjusted p-values without false-discovery rate correction. A median of roughly 60 of the top 100 tumor clones were detected in paired uninvolved adjacent lung, and around 30 of these tumor clones were also found among the top 100 clones of the paired uninvolved adjacent lung. Higher blood T cell density associated with longer overall survival, while higher adjacent-lung clonality associated with shorter survival. The highest T cell clonality was observed in uninvolved tumor-adjacent lung, where clonality exceeded that of tumor, suggesting that antigenic responses were more focused in uninvolved tumor-adjacent lung. Because multi-region sequencing of the tumors was not done, intratumor heterogeneity could not be ruled out.

At diagnosis, peripheral blood, uninvolved tumor-adjacent lung and tumor were collected and were preserved as a mix of fresh-frozen and FFPE material. For TCR repertoire profiling, blood samples were analyzed in the form of peripheral blood mononuclear cells. TCR beta CDR3 regions were sequenced from DNA using the immunoSEQ Assay. On the authors' methods: To compute T cell density, TCR beta template counts were normalized to usable DNA, which was estimated by amplifying housekeeping genes. Using the preseqR package, richness was estimated by extrapolating to 120,000 templates for tissue samples and 400,000 templates for PBMC samples. Clonality was defined as one minus Pielou's evenness. Tissue-enriched TCRs were identified by differential abundance testing using productive amino-acid clonotypes, minimum total count 5 and alpha 0.1. The Jaccard Index and the Morisita Overlap Index were used to quantify repertoire overlap between compartments. GLIPH grouped TCR beta CDR3s together with public tetramer-defined viral CDR3s, and a viral motif had to include at least three viral sequences and also show V-gene enrichment. TCRdb holds this immuneACCESS table with in-frame rearrangements only. Some clones are missing; in checked studies, unresolved V genes explain under half, and the rest has no known cause. That table gives V, J and clone size, and the DNA gave D and trimming. The sample contains some 56,000 clones, 80% to 90% of them found a single time. Of the sample, about 5% is held by the ten largest clones.

Inclusive of the bounding cysteine and phenylalanine, the CDR3 is 15 residues long. Just CDR3 DNA is preserved here, 45 bases in frame from base 1. V is cut back by 6 bases and J by 9 bases, with 10 bases in the junction unmatched. Via the germline V gene, CDR1 is SNHLY and CDR2 FYNNEI. Note on this clone: The clone's antigen remains unknown. Nothing much larger sits one base from this clone, and base qualities are not available.

Recombination joined TRBV2 with TRBJ2-1, with 11 central nucleotides matching TRBD2. The clonotype originates from a woman aged 40-70 years with stage I lung adenocarcinoma. Material: peripheral blood, obtained before any cancer treatment. The DNA is as follows: TGTGCCAGCAGCACAACTAGCGGGGGCCGAGGTGAGCAGTTCTTC. Translated, this is CASSTTSGGRGEQFF.